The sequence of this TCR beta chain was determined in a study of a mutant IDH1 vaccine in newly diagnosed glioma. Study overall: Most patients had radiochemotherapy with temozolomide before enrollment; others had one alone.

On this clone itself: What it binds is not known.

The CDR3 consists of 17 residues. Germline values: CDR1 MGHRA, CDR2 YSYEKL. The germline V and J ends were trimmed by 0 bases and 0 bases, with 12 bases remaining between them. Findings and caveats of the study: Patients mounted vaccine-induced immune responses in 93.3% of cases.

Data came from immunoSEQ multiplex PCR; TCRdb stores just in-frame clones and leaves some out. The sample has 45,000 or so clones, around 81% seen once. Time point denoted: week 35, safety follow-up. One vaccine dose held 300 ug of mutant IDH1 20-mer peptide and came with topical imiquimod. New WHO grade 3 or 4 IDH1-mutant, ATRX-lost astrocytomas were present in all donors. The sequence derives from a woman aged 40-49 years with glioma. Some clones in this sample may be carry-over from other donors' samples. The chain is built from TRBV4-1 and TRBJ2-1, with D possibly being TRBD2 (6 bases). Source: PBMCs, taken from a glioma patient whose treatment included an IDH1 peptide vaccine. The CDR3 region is CASSQDRGGVSYNEQFF. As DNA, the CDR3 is TGCGCCAGCAGCCAAGATCGAGGCGGGGTCTCCTACAATGAGCAGTTCTTC.